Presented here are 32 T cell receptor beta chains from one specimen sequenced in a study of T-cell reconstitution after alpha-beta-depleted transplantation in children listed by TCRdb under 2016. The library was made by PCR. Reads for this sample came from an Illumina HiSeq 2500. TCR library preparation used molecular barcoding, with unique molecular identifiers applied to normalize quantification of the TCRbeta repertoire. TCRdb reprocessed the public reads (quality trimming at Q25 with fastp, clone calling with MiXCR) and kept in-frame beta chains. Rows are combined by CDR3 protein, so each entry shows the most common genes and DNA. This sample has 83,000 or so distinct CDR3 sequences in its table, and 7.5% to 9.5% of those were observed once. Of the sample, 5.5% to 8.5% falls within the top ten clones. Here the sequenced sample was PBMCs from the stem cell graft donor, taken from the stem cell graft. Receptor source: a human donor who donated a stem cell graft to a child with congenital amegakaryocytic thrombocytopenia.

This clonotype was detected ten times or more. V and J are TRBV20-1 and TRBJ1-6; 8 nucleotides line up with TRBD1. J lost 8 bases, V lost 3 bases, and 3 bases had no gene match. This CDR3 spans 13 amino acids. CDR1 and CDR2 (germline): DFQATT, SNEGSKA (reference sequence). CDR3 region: CSARDREDSPLHF. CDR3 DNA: TGCAGTGCTAGGGACAGGGAGGATTCACCCCTCCACTTT.

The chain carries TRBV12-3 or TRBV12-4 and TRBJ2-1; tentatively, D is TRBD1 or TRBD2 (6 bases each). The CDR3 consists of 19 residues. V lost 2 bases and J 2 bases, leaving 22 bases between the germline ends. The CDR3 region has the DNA TGTGCCAGCAGTTTAAAGGTGAGGGGGAGGACCGTCACCTACAATGAGCAGTTCTTC. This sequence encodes CASSLKVRGRTVTYNEQFF.

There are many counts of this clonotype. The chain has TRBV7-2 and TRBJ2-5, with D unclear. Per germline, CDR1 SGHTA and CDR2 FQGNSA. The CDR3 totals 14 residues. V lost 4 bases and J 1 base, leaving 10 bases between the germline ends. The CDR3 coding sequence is TGTGCCAGCAGCTCCAACGGTCTCCAAGAGACCCAGTACTTC. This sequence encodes CASSSNGLQETQYF.

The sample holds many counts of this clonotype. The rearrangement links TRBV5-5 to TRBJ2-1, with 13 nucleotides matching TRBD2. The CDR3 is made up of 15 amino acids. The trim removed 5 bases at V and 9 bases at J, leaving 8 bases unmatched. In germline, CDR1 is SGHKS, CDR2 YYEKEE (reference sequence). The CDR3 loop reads CASSSRTSGRGEQFF. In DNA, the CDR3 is TGTGCCAGCAGTTCCCGGACTAGCGGGAGAGGTGAGCAGTTCTTC. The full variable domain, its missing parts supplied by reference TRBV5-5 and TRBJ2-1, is DAGVTQSPTHLIKTRGQQVTLRCSPISGHKSVSWYQQVLGQGPQFIFQYYEKEERGRGNFPDRFSARQFPNYSSELNVNALLLGDSALYLCASSSRTSGRGEQFFGPGTRLTVL.

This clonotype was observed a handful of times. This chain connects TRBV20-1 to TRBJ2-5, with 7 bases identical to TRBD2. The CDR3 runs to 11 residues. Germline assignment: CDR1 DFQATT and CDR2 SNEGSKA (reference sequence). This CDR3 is CSRGGGETQYF. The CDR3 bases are TGCAGCCGTGGGGGGGGAGAGACCCAGTACTTC.

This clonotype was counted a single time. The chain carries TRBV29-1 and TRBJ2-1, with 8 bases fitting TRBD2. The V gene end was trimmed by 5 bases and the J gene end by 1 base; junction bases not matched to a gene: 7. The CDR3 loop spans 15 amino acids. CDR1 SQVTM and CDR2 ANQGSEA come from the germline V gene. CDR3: CSVSGSRVSYNEQFF. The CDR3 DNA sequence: TGCAGCGTTAGCGGGAGTCGCGTGTCCTACAATGAGCAGTTCTTC.

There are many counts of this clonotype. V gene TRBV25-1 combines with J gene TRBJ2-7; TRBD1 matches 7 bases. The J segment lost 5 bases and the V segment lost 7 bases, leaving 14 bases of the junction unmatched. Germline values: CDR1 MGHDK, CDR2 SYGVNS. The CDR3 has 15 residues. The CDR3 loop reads CASTSPGTAPHEQYF. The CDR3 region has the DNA TGTGCCAGCACGAGCCCCGGGACAGCCCCCCACGAGCAGTACTTC.

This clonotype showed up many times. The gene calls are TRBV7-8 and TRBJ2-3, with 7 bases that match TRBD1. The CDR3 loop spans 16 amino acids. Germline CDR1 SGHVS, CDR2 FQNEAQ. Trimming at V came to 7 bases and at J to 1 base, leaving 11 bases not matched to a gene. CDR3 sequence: CASTLGGSGRTDTQYF. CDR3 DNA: TGTGCCAGCACCCTAGGGGGCAGTGGGCGCACAGATACGCAGTATTTT.

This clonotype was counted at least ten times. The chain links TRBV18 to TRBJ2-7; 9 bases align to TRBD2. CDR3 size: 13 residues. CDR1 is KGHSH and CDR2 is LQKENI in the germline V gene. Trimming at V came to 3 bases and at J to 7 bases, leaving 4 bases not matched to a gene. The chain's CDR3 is CASSPALAGEQYF. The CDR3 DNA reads TGTGCCAGCTCACCGGCACTAGCGGGTGAGCAGTACTTC.

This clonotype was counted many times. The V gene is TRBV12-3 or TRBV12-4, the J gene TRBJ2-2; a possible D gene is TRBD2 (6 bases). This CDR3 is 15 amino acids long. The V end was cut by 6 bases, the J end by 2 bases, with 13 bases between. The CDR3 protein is CASRWDLRNTGELFF. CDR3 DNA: TGTGCCAGCAGATGGGACTTGCGCAACACCGGGGAGCTGTTTTTT.

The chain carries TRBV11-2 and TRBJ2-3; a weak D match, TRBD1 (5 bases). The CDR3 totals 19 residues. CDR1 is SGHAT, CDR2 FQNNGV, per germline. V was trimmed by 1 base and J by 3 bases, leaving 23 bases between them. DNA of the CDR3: TGTGCCAGCAGCTTAGGACAGTTTGAGTCCGGTTCGTGGACAGATACGCAGTATTTT. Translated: CASSLGQFESGSWTDTQYF.

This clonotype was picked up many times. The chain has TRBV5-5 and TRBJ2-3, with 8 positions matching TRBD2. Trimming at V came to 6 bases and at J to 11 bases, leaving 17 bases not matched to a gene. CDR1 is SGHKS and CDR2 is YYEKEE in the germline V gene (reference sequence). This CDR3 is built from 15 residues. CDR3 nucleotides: TGTGCCAGCACCCTAGCGACCCGGGGGGGCCTTAAGCAGTATTTT. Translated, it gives CASTLATRGGLKQYF.

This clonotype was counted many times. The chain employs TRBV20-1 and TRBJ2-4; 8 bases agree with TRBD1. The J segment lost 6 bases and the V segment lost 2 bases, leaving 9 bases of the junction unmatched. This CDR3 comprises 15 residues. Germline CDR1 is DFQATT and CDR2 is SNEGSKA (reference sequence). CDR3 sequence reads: CSARIDGTGTNIQYF. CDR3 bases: TGCAGTGCTAGAATAGACGGGACAGGCACAAACATTCAGTACTTC.

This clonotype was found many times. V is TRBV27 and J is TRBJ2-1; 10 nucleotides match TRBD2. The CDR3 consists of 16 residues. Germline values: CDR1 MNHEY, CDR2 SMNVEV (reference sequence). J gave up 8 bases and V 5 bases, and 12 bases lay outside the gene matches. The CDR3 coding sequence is TGTGCCAGCAGTGCGCCTAGTAGCGGGGGGCTCTATGAGCAGTTCTTC. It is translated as CASSAPSSGGLYEQFF.

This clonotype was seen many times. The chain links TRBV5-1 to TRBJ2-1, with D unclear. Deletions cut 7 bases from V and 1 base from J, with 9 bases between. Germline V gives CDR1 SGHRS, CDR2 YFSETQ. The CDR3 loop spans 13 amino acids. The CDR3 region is CASRLESYNEQFF. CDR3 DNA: TGCGCCAGCCGGCTGGAGTCCTACAATGAGCAGTTCTTC.

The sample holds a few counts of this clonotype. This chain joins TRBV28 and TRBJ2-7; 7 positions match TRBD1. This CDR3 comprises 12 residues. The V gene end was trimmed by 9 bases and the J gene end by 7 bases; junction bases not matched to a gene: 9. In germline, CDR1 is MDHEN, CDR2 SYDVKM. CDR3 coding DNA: TGTGCCAGTGGACAGGAGCTTTTTGAGCAGTACTTC. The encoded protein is CASGQELFEQYF. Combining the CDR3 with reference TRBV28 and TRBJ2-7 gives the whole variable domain DVKVTQSSRYLVKRTGEKVFLECVQDMDHENMFWYRQDPGLGLRLIYFSYDVKMKEKGDIPEGYSVSREKKERFSLILESASTNQTSMYLCASGQELFEQYFGPGTRLTVT.

In DNA, the CDR3 is TGTGCCAGCTCAGGACAGGGTGACACTGAAGCTTTCTTT. Protein: CASSGQGDTEAFF. The chain links TRBV2 to TRBJ1-1; TRBD1 agrees at 8 bases. The CDR3 sequence is 13 residues long. J was trimmed by 3 bases and V by 8 bases; bases with no gene match: 5. CDR1 and CDR2 (germline): SNHLY, FYNNEI.

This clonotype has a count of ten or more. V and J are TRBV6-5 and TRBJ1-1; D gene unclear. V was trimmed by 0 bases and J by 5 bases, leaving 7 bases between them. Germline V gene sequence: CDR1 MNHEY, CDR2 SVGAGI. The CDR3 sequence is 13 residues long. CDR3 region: CASSYSRGTEAFF. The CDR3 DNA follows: TGTGCCAGCAGTTACTCGCGCGGAACTGAAGCTTTCTTT.

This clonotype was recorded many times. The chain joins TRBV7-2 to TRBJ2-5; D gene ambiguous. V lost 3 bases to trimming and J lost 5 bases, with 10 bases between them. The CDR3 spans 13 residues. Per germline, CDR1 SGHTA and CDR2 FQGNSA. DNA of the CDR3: TGTGCCAGCAGCTTCGCGGTGGGGGAGACCCAGTACTTC. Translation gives CASSFAVGETQYF.

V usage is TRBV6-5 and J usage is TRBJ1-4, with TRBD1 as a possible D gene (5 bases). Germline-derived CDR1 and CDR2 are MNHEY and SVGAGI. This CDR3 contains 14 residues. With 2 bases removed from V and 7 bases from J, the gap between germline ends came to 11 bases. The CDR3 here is CASSYQGRGEKLFF. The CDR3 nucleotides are TGTGCCAGCAGTTACCAGGGTCGCGGTGAAAAACTGTTTTTT.

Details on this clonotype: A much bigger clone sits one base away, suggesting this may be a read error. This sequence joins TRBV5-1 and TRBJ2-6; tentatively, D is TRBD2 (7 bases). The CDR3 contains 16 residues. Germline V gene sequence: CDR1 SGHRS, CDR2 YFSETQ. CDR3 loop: CASFYGTSAGANGLTF. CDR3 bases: TGCGCCAGCTTTTATGGGACCAGCGCGGGGGCCAACGGCCTGACTTTC.

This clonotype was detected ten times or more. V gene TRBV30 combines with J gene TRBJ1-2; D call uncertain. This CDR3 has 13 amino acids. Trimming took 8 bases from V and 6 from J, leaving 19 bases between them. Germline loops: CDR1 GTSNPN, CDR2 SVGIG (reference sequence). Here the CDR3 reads CALLIRRANGYTF. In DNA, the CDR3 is TGTGCCCTGCTGATCAGAAGAGCAAATGGCTACACCTTC.

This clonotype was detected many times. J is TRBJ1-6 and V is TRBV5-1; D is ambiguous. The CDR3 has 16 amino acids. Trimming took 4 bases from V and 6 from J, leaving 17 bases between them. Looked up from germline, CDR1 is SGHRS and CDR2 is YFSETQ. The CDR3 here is CASSEDPGVTNSPLHF. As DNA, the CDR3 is TGCGCCAGCAGCGAGGACCCCGGGGTTACTAATTCACCCCTCCACTTT.

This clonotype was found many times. In nucleotides, the CDR3 is TGTGCCAGCAGCTTCGGATGGGGGGGTGCAGATACGCAGTATTTT. Translated: CASSFGWGGADTQYF. The chain couples TRBV7-6 to TRBJ2-3, with 7 bases lining up with TRBD2. The CDR3 sequence is 15 residues long. CDR1 SGHVS and CDR2 FNYEAQ come from the germline V gene. The V segment lost 3 bases and the J segment 4 bases; nucleotides outside the gene matches: 7. Full variable domain (rest looked up from reference TRBV7-6 and TRBJ2-3): GAGVSQSPRYKVTKRGQDVALRCDPISGHVSLYWYRQALGQGPEFLTYFNYEAQQDKSGLPNDRFSAERPEGSISTLTIQRTEQRDSAMYRCASSFGWGGADTQYFGPGTRLTVL.

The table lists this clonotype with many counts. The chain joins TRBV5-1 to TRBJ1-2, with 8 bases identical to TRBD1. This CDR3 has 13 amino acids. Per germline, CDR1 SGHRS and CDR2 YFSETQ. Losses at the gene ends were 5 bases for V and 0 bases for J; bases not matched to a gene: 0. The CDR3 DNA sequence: TGCGCCAGCAGGACAGGGGCTAACTATGGCTACACCTTC. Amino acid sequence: CASRTGANYGYTF.

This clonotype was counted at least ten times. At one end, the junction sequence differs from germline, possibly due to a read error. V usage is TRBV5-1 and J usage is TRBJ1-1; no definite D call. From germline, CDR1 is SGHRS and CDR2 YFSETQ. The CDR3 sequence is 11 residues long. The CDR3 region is CASSLDGQWTF. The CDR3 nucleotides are TGCGCCAGCAGCTTGGACGGGCAGTGGACCTTT.

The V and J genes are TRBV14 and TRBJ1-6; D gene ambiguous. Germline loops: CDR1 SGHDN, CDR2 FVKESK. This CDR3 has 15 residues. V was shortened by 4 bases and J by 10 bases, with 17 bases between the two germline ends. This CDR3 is CASSLGVGGFSPLHF. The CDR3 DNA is TGTGCCAGCAGCCTCGGAGTAGGAGGGTTCTCACCCCTCCACTTT.

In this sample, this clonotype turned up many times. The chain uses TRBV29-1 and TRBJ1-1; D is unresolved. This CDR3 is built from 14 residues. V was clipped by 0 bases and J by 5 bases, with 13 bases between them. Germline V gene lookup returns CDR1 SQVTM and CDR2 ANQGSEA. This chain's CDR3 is CSVEDMGGGTEAFF. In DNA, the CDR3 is TGCAGCGTTGAAGATATGGGCGGAGGGACTGAAGCTTTCTTT.

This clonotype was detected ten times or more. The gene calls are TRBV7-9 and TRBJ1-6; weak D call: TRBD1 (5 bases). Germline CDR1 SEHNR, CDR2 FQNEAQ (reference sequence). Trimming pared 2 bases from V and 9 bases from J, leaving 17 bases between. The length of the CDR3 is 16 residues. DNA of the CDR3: TGTGCCAGCAGCTTATTACTTGGACAAAGGAGTTCACCCCTCCACTTT. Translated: CASSLLLGQRSSPLHF.

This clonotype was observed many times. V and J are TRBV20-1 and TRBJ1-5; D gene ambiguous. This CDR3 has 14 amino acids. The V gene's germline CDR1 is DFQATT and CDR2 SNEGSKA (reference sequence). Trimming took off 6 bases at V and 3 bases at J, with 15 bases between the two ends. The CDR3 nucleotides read TGCAGTGCCCCCCCCTGGGGAGACAATCAGCCCCAGCATTTT. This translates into CSAPPWGDNQPQHF.

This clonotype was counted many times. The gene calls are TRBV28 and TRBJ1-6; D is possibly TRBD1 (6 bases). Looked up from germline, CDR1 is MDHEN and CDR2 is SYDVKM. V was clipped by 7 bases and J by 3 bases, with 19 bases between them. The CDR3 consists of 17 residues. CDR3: CASTHPRGGRYNSPLHF. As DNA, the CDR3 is TGTGCCAGCACTCACCCTCGGGGGGGCCGCTATAATTCACCCCTCCACTTT.

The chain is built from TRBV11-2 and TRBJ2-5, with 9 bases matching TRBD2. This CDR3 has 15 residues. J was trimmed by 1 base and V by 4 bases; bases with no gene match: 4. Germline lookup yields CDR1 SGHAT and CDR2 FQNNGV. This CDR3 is CASSSVAGAQETQYF. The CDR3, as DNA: TGTGCCAGCAGCTCCGTAGCGGGGGCCCAAGAGACCCAGTACTTC.